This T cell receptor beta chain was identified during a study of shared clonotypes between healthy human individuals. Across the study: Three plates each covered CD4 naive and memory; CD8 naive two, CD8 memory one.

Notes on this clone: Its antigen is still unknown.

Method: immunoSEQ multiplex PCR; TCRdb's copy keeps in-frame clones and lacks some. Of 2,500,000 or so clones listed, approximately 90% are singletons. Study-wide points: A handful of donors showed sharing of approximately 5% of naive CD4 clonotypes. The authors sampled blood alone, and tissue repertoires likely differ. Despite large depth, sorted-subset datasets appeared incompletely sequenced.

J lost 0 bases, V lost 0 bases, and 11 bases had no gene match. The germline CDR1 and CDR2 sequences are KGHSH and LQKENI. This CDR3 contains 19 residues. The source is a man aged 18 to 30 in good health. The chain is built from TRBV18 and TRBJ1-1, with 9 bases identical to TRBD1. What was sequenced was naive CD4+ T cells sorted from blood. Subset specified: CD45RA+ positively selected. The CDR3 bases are TGTGCCAGCTCACCACCTCTCGGGGACAGGGCCAACATGAACACTGAAGCTTTCTTT. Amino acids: CASSPPLGDRANMNTEAFF. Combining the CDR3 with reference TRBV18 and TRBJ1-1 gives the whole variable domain NAGVMQNPRHLVRRRGQEARLRCSPMKGHSHVYWYRQLPEEGLKFMVYLQKENIIDESGMPKERFSAEFPKEGPSILRIQQVVRGDSAAYFCASSPPLGDRANMNTEAFFGQGTRLTVV.